This TCR beta chain is drawn from a study of metastatic and nonmetastatic thyroid tumors. The wider study: Repertoire comparisons spanned blood and tumor or nodule tissue from malignant and benign thyroid patients.

This clone showed up just a few times. The antigen is undetermined. Authors' analysis steps: It was from CDR3 differences across clinicopathological groups that a distant-metastasis classifier for papillary thyroid cancer was built. TCRdb re-called the PCR reads via MiXCR. The V and J calls here are based on TCRdb, not the publication. The sample shows 60,000 or so clones, more than 3.5% of them seen only once. No patient received treatment before thyroid surgery. Germline-derived CDR1 and CDR2 are KGHSH and LQKENI. V dropped 0 bases and J dropped 5 bases, with 10 bases sitting between them. CDR3 length: 14 residues. General study findings and limits: A significant increase in TCR beta diversity was reportedly seen in malignant thyroid tumors relative to benign nodules, in blood and tumor.

Specimen: blood. The chain joins TRBV18 to TRBJ2-5; unclear D gene. The TCR sequence derives from a female donor with papillary thyroid cancer or a benign thyroid nodule (not recorded which). Some clones in this sample may be carry-over from other donors' samples. The CDR3, as DNA: TGTGCCAGCTCACCACCACTGGTGTGGGAGACCCAGTACTTC. As protein: CASSPPLVWETQYF.